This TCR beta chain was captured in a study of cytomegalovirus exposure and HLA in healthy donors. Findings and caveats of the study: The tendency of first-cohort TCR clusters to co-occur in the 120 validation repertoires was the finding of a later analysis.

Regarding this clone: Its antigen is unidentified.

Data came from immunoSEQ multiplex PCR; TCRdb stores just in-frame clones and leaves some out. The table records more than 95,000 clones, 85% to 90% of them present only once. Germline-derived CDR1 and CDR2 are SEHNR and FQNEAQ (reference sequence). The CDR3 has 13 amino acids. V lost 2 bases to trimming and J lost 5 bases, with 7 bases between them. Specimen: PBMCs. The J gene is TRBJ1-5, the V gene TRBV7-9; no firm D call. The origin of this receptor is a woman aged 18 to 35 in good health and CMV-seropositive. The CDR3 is CASSLTRDQPQHF. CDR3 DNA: TGTGCCAGCAGCTTAACTAGGGATCAGCCCCAGCATTTT.